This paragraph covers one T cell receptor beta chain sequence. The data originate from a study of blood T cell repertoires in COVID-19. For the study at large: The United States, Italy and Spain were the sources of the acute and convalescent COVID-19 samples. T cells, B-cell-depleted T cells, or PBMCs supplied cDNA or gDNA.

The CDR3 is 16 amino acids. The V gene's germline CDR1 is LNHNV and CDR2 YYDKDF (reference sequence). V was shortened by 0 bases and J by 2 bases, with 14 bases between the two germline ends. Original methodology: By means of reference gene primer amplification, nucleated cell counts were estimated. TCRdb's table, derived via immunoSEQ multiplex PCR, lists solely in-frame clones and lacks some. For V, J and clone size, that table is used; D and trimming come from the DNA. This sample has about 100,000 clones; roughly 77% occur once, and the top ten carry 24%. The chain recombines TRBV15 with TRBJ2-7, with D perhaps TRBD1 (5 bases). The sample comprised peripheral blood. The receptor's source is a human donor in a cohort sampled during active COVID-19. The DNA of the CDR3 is TGTGCCACCAGCAGAGATCAGGAGACAGCACCCTACGAGCAGTACTTC. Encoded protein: CATSRDQETAPYEQYF.